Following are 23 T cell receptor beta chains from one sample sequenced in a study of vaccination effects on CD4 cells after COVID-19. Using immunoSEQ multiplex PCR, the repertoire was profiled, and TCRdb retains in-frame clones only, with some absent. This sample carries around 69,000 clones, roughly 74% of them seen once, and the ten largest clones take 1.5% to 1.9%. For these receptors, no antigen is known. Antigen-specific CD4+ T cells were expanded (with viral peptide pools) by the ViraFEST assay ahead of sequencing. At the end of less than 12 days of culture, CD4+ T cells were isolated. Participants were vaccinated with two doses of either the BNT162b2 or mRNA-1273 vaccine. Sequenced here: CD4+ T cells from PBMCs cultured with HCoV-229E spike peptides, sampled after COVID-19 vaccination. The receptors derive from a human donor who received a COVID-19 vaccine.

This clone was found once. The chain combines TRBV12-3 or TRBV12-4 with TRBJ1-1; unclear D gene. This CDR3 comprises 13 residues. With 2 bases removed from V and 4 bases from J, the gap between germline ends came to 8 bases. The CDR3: CASSLTEVTEAFF. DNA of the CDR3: TGTGCCAGCAGTTTAACGGAGGTCACTGAAGCTTTCTTT.

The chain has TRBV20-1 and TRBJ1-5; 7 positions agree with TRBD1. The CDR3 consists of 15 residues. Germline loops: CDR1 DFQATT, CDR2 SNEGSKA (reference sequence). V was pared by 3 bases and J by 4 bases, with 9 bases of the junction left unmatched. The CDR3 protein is CSASGRGLGNQPQHF. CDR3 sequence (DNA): TGCAGTGCTAGTGGGAGGGGGCTGGGAAATCAGCCCCAGCATTTT.

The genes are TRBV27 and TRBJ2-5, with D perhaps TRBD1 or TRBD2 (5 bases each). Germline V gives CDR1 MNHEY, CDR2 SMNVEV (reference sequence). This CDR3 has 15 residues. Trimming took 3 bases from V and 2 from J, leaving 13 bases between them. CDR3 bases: TGTGCCAGCAGTTTCGTCGGGACGGCTCAAGAGACCCAGTACTTC. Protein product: CASSFVGTAQETQYF.

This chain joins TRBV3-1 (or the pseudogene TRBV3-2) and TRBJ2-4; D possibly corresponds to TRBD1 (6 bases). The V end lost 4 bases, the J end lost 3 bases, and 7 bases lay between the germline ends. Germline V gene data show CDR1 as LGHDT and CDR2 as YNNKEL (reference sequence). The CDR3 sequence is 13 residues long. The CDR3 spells CASSRTDKNIQYF. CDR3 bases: TGTGCCAGCAGCCGGACAGACAAAAACATTCAGTACTTC.

The CDR3 bases are TGCGCCAGCAGCTCGGGACAGGGCAATGAGCAGTTCTTC. Protein product: CASSSGQGNEQFF. The V gene is TRBV5-1, the J gene TRBJ2-1; 9 bases are a match to TRBD1. Trimming took 3 bases from V and 6 from J; bases not matched to a gene: 1. This CDR3 is 13 amino acids long. Germline CDR1 and CDR2: SGHRS and YFSETQ.

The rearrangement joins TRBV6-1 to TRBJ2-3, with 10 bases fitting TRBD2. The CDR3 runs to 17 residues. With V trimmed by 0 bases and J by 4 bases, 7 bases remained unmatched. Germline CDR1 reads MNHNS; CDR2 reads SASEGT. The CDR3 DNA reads TGTGCCAGCAGTGAAGCGCTTCTAGCGGGGGCCTCAGATACGCAGTATTTT. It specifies CASSEALLAGASDTQYF.

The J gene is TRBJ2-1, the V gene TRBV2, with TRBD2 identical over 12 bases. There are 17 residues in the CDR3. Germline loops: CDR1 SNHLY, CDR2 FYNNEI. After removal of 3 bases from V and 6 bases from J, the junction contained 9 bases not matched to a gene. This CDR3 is CASSDPLLAGGLNEQFF. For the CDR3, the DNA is TGTGCCAGCAGTGACCCATTACTAGCGGGGGGCCTCAATGAGCAGTTCTTC.

Written as DNA, the CDR3 is TGTGCCGGACAATTAGGAGGGGGGAGTAACTATGGCTACACCTTC. This sequence encodes CAGQLGGGSNYGYTF. The V gene is TRBV5-4, the J gene TRBJ1-2; D possibly corresponds to TRBD1 (6 bases). CDR3 size: 15 residues. In germline, CDR1 is SGHNT, CDR2 YYREEE (reference sequence). V lost 10 bases and J lost 1, with 20 bases in between.

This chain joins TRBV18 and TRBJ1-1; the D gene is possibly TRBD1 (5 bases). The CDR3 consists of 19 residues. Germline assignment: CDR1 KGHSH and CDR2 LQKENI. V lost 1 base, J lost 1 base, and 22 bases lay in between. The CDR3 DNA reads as TGTGCCAGCTCACCACAGGGGTCCCCACCCTTTACTCGGAACACTGAAGCTTTCTTT. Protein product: CASSPQGSPPFTRNTEAFF.

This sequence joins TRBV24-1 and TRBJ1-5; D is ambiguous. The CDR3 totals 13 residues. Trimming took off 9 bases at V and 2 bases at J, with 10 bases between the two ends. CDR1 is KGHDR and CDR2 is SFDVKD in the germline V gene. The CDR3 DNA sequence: TGTGCCACCGGCCGGGCCGGCAATCAGCCCCAGCATTTT. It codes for CATGRAGNQPQHF.

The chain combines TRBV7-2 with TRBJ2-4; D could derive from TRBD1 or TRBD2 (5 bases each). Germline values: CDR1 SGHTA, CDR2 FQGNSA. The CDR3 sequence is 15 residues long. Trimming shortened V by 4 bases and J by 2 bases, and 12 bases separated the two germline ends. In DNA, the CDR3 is TGTGCCAGCAGCTCGGGACCCGCAACCAAAAACATTCAGTACTTC. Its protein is CASSSGPATKNIQYF.

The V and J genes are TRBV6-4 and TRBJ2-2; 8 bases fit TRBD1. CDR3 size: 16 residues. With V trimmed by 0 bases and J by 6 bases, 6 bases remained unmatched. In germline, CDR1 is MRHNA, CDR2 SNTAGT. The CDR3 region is CASSDSGTGIAGELFF. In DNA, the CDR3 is TGTGCCAGCAGTGACTCGGGGACAGGAATAGCCGGGGAGCTGTTTTTT.

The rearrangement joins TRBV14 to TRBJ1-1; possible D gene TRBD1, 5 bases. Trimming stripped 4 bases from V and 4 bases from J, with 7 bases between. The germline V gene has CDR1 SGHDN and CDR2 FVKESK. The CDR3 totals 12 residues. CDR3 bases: TGTGCCAGCAGCCGCGGGGGCACTGAAGCTTTCTTT. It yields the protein CASSRGGTEAFF.

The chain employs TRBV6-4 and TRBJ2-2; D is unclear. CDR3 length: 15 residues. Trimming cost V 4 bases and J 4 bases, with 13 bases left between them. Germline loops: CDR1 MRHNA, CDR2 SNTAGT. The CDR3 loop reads CASSVGPTGTGELFF. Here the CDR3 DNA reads TGTGCCAGCAGTGTCGGGCCCACGGGCACCGGGGAGCTGTTTTTT.

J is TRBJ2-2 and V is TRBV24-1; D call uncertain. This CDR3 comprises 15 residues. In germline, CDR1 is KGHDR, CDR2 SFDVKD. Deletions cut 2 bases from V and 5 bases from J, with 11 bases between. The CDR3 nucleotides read TGTGCCACCAGTGATTGGGGTTCTCGGACCGGGGAGCTGTTTTTT. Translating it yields CATSDWGSRTGELFF.

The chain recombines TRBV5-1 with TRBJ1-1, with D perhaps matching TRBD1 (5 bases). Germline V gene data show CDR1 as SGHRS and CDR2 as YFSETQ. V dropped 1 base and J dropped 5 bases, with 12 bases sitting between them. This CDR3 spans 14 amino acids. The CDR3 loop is CASSLWGEWTEAFF. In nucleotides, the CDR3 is TGCGCCAGCAGCTTGTGGGGGGAATGGACTGAAGCTTTCTTT.

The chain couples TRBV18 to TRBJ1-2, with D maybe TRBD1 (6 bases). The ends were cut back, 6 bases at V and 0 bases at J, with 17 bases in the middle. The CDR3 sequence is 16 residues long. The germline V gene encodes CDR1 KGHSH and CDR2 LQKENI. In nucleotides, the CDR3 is TGTGCCAGCTCGCAAAGAAGGGACATAACTAACTATGGCTACACCTTC. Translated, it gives CASSQRRDITNYGYTF.

The CDR3 nucleotides read TGCAGTGCTAGTCGCCAGTACACCGGGGAGCTGTTTTTT. It translates to CSASRQYTGELFF. The V gene is TRBV20-1, the J gene TRBJ2-2; D remains unclear. Germline loops: CDR1 DFQATT, CDR2 SNEGSKA (reference sequence). Trimming shortened V by 3 bases and J by 3 bases, and 8 bases separated the two germline ends. The CDR3 is 13 residues long.

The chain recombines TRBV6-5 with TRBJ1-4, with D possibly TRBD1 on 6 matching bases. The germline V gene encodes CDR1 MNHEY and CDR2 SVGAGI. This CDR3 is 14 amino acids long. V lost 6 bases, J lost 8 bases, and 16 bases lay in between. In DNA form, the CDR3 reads TGTGCCAGCAGGGGGGCAAGGATTGGGGAAAAACTGTTTTTT. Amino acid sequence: CASRGARIGEKLFF.

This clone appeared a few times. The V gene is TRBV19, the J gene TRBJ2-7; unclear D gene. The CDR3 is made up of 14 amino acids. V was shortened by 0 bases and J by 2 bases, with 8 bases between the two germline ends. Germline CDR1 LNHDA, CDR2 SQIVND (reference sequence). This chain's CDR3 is CASSIDVGPYEQYV. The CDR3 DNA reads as TGTGCCAGTAGTATAGACGTCGGGCCCTACGAGCAGTACGTC.

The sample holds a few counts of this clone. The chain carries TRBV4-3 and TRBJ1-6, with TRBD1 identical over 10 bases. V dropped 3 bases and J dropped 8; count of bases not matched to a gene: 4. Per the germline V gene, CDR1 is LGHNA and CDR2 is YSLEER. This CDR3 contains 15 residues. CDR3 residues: CASSHTGTGDSPLHF. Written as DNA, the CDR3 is TGCGCCAGCAGCCACACCGGGACAGGGGATTCACCCCTCCACTTT.

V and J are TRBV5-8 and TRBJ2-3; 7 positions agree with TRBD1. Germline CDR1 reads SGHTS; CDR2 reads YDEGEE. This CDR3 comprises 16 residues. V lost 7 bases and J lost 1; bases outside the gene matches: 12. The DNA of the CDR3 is TGTGCCAGCCCTGCCAGACCGGGACAGCGCACAGATACGCAGTATTTT. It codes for CASPARPGQRTDTQYF. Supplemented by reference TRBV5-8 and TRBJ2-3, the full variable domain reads EAGVTQSPTHLIKTRGQQATLRCSPISGHTSVYWYQQALGLGLQFLLWYDEGEERNRGNFPPRFSGRQFPNYSSELNVNALELEDSALYLCASPARPGQRTDTQYFGPGTRLTVL.

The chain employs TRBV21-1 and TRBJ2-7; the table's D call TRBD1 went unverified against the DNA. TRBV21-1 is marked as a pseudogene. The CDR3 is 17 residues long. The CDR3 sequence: CASPKPRTGGTFYEQYV. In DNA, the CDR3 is TGTGCCAGTCCAAAACCGCGTACAGGCGGAACCTTCTACGAGCAGTACGTC.